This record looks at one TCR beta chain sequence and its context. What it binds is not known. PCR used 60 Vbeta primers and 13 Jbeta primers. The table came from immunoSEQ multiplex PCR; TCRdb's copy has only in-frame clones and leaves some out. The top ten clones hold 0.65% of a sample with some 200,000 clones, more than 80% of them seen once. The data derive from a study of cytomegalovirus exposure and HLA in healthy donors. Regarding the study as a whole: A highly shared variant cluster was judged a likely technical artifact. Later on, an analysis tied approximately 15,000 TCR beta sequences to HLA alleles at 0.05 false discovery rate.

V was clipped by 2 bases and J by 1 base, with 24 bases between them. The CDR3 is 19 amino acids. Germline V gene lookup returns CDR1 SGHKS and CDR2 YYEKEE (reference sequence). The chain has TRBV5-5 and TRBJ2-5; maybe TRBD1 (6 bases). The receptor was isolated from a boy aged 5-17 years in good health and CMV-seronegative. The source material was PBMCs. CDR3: CASSFTPPTGILPQETQYF. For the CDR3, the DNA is TGTGCCAGCAGCTTTACGCCGCCTACAGGGATACTCCCCCAAGAGACCCAGTACTTC.